The TCR beta chain under discussion was sequenced for a study of blood T cell repertoires in COVID-19. At the level of the study: Sites across the United States, Italy and Spain contributed samples from acute and convalescent COVID-19.

Trimming removed 0 bases from V and 6 bases from J; junction bases left unmatched: 5. This CDR3 is 15 amino acids long. Germline lookup yields CDR1 LGHDT and CDR2 YNNKEL (reference sequence). Authors' data handling: Researchers report that nucleated cell counts were estimated from reference gene primer amplification. Measured with immunoSEQ multiplex PCR; TCRdb has only the in-frame clones, and not every one. That table gives V, J and clone size, and the DNA gave D and trimming. The sample comprises 150,000 or so clones, 81% of which are singletons, and 5.6% rests with the top ten. The age range of participants was 18 to 89 years, with residence in more than 20 US areas. Clinical histories supplied by participants themselves formed the basis of cohort assignment.

The rearrangement uses TRBV3-1 (or the pseudogene TRBV3-2) and TRBJ2-7, with 10 positions matching TRBD2. The sequenced sample consisted of PBMCs or T cells enriched from blood (not recorded which). This TCR came from a woman between 35 and 50 years old with acute COVID-19. CDR3 nucleotide sequence: TGTGCCAGCAGCCAAGATCCCCTAGCGGGAGTCGAGCAGTACTTC. Translated: CASSQDPLAGVEQYF.